The table lists the clone carrying this T cell receptor (beta chain) with a few counts. The data stem from a study of siplizumab effects on memory and regulatory T cells. Trimming cost V 5 bases and J 3 bases; bases outside gene matches: 6. In germline, CDR1 is SGHTA, CDR2 FQGNSA. The CDR3 runs to 14 residues. Around 10^5 TCR templates per sample were assayed. Repertoires were generated with immunoSEQ multiplex PCR, while TCRdb's copy carries only in-frame clones and drops some. The table records tens of thousands of clones, roughly 87% of them present only once. The sample was naive CD8+ T cells sorted from blood. This chain links TRBV7-2 with TRBJ1-2; 7 bases agree with TRBD1. The sequence derives from a human donor in good health. CDR3 in DNA: TGTGCCAGCAGCCCATGGACAGGCGACTATGGCTACACCTTC. This encodes CASSPWTGDYGYTF.